This T cell receptor beta chain was captured by sequencing in a study of beta chain features in type 1 diabetes. Study observations and caveats: Shorter TCRB CDR3s, moderately but significantly so, marked every one of the four CD4+ subsets in Type 1 diabetes patients.

CD4+ naive, central memory, regulatory and stem cell-like memory subsets were isolated by sorting on CD45RO/CCR7/CD25/CD127/CD95/CD27. TCRB transcripts that were expressed got sequenced, as all of the isolated RNA had been reverse transcribed. Some 3.6 million reads was the average for naive, central memory and regulatory T cell samples. Clones were read by immunoSEQ multiplex PCR, and TCRdb kept only the in-frame ones, dropping some. Among fewer than 350,000 clones listed, 15% were seen once. This clone occurred a few times. Its specificity is not known. Trimming at V came to 6 bases and at J to 4 bases, leaving 6 bases not matched to a gene. Germline CDR1 reads SQVTM; CDR2 reads ANQGSEA. This CDR3 is 14 amino acids long.

V gene TRBV29-1 combines with J gene TRBJ2-1, with 10 nucleotides matching TRBD2. Sequences were obtained from naive CD4+ T cells from blood. This sequence originates from a young man with type 1 diabetes. Here the CDR3 reads CSVSTSGNYNEQFF. CDR3 DNA: TGCAGCGTGAGTACTAGCGGGAATTACAATGAGCAGTTCTTC.